This T cell receptor beta chain stems from a study of blood T cell repertoires in COVID-19. The data were produced by immunoSEQ multiplex PCR, yet TCRdb's version contains in-frame clones alone and is incomplete. The sample holds 210,000 or so clones, about 83% seen once. The clonotype originates from a woman between 65 and 79 years old with active or convalescent COVID-19. The sample taken for sequencing was peripheral blood.

CDR3 sequence reads: CASSLSGTGGGKTQYF. The CDR3 DNA follows: TGTGCCAGCAGTTTGTCCGGGACAGGGGGCGGGAAGACCCAGTACTTC. The chain combines TRBV28 with TRBJ2-5; 12 bases line up with TRBD1. Germline loops: CDR1 MDHEN, CDR2 SYDVKM. The CDR3 sequence is 16 residues long. V lost 3 bases, J lost 6 bases, and 8 bases stayed unmatched.